This is a list of T cell receptor beta chains from one sample in a study of cytomegalovirus exposure and HLA in healthy donors. The method was immunoSEQ multiplex PCR; TCRdb's version includes in-frame clones alone and lacks a portion of them. This sample yields about 25,000 clones, of which about four fifths are seen a single time; approximately 5% belongs to the top ten. Sequences were obtained from PBMCs. The receptor source for this set is a male donor in good health and CMV-seronegative. Both conserved end residues are part of each CDR3. A D gene is named only where the DNA matches it firmly. Size tells how often a clone was seen (once, few, many) or the class of an expanded clone, and some rows leave it out.

-	TRBV21-1	-	TRBJ1-6	TGTGCCAGCAGCAGTTACGACCTGGAACAGGGGGATCCCCTTTATAATTCACCCCTCCACTTT	CASSSYDLEQGDPLYNSPLHF
TRBD1	TRBV28	-	TRBJ2-7	TGTGCCAGCAGTCGAAACAGGGGGCGCGACTACGAGCAGTACTTC	CASSRNRGRDYEQYF
-	TRBV23-1	few	TRBJ2-1	TGCGCCAGCAGTCAATCTGGCACAATCAGCTCCTACAATGAGCAGTTCTTC	CASSQSGTISSYNEQFF
TRBD1	TRBV6-4	-	TRBJ1-1	TGTGCCAGCAGTACCAACAGGGGGGACACTGAAGCTTTCTTT	CASSTNRGDTEAFF
TRBD1	TRBV5-6	-	TRBJ1-2	TGTGCCAGCAGCAGGGGACAGGATGGCTACACCTTC	CASSRGQDGYTF
TRBD1	TRBV19	-	TRBJ1-4	TGTGCCAGTAGTCCGGGACAGGCAACTAATGAAAAACTGTTTTTT	CASSPGQATNEKLFF
-	TRBV4-2	-	TRBJ2-2	TGTGCCAGCAGCCTAGGACAGGGAGGGACCGGGGAGCTGTTTTTT	CASSLGQGGTGELFF
TRBD1	TRBV5-1	-	TRBJ2-7	TGCGCCAGCAGCCCCTTTGGGGGGACAGGGATAGGTAACGAGCAGTACTTC	CASSPFGGTGIGNEQYF
-	TRBV7-9	-	TRBJ2-3	TGTGCCAGCAGCCCTAACCATGCCCACACAGATACGCAGTATTTT	CASSPNHAHTDTQYF
-	TRBV30	-	TRBJ1-2	TGTGCCTGGAGTGCCGATAGTTCGGGGATCTATGGCTACACCTTC	CAWSADSSGIYGYTF
-	TRBV13	-	TRBJ2-7	TGTGCCAGCAGCCTAGGCCCTCGGGGGACCTCCTACGAGCAGTACTTC	CASSLGPRGTSYEQYF
TRBD2	TRBV4-3	once	TRBJ2-1	TGCGCCAGCACCCGGGGGGGGCAGTTCTTC	CASTRGGQFF
TRBD2	TRBV5-6	-	TRBJ2-1	TGTGCCAGCATCCGCCGGGAGGGAAATGAGCAGTTCTTC	CASIRREGNEQFF
-	TRBV4-3	-	TRBJ2-3	TGCGCCAGCAGCCCGGACTATCTCCACACAGATACGCAGTATTTT	CASSPDYLHTDTQYF
-	TRBV7-7	-	TRBJ2-1	TGTGCCAGCAGCCAGACGAGGGAGCAGTTCTTC	CASSQTREQFF
-	TRBV5-1	-	TRBJ2-7	TGCGCCAGCAGCCCCTCGGGACTCCGTTCCTACGAGCAGTACTTC	CASSPSGLRSYEQYF
-	TRBV7-2	-	TRBJ1-1	TGTGCCAGCAGCTTAGAAGGGGGATTGACTGAAGCTTTCTTT	CASSLEGGLTEAFF
-	TRBV7-6	-	TRBJ2-7	TGTGCCAGCAGCTCCATACAGGGCTTCCCCCTTGGCGAGCAGTACTTC	CASSSIQGFPLGEQYF
-	TRBV28	few	TRBJ1-1	TGTGCCAGCAGTTTAGTTGGGACAAGGGGCGGAAAAGCTTTCTTT	CASSLVGTRGGKAFF
TRBD2	TRBV7-9	once	TRBJ2-5	TGTGCCAGCAGTAAAAGCGGGGGACTCCAAGAGACCCAGTACTTC	CASSKSGGLQETQYF
TRBD2	TRBV27	once	TRBJ2-2	TGTGCCAGCAGGACTAGCGGACCGAACACCGGGGAGCTGTTTTTT	CASRTSGPNTGELFF